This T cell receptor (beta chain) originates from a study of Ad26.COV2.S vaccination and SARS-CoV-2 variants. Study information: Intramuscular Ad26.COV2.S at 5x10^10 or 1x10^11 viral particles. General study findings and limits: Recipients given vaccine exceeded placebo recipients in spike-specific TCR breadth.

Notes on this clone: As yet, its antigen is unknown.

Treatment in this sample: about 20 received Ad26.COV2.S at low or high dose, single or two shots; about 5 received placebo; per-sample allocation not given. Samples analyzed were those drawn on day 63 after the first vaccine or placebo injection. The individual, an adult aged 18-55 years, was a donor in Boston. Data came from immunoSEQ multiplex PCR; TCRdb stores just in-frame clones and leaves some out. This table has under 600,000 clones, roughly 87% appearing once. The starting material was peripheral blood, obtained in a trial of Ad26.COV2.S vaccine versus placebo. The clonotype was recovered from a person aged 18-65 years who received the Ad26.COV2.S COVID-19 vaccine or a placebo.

CDR3 coding DNA: TGTGCCAGCAGCCCTCGACAGGAGGAAAACACCATATATTTT. Its protein is CASSPRQEENTIYF. This chain links TRBV5-8 with TRBJ1-3, with D possibly matching TRBD1 (6 bases). The CDR3 runs to 14 residues. In germline, CDR1 is SGHTS, CDR2 YDEGEE. V lost 4 bases and J lost 6, with 14 bases in between.